This T cell receptor beta chain was captured in a study of cytomegalovirus exposure and HLA in healthy donors. In regard to this clone: Its antigen is still unknown.

TCRdb's table, derived via immunoSEQ multiplex PCR, lists solely in-frame clones and lacks some. The profile shows around 200,000 clones, about 86% of them singletons. Overall study findings and caveats: Some public TCRs appeared in many individuals, while most sequences were rare. A classifier reportedly called cytomegalovirus status with high sensitivity and specificity. According to a later analysis, TCR clusters from the first cohort tended to co-occur in the 90 to 150 validation repertoires.

Germline loops: CDR1 WNHNN, CDR2 SYGVQD (reference sequence). V was pared by 2 bases and J by 8 bases, with 13 bases of the junction left unmatched. The CDR3 consists of 17 residues. The chain joins TRBV10-1 to TRBJ2-3, with TRBD2 matching 10 bases. The sample comprised PBMCs. The origin of this receptor is a woman aged 18-29 years in good health and CMV-seronegative. This chain's CDR3 is CASSEVTSGVSAGTQYF. Here the CDR3 DNA reads TGCGCCAGCAGTGAGGTAACTAGCGGGGTTAGTGCCGGTACGCAGTATTTT.